This T cell receptor beta chain was documented in a study of early T cells in non-severe SARS-CoV-2 infection. Notes on this clonotype: Its specificity is not known.

Broader study findings: There was a bias toward anti-spike CD8 responses in VDJdb matching, which missed private and CD4 specificities.

Attached unique molecular identifiers marked individual cDNA molecules. MiXCR was run by TCRdb on the 5' RACE reads, yielding one entry per CDR3 protein. This sample has tens of thousands of distinct CDR3 sequences; more than 9% occur once, and the top ten carry approximately 15%. This CDR3 region has 15 residues. Germline V CDR1 and CDR2: SGHVS, FNYEAQ. The junction had 3 bases not matched to a gene; V was cut back by 4 bases and J by 4 bases. This rearrangement joins TRBV7-6 to TRBJ2-1, with TRBD1 identical over 11 bases. The material sequenced was whole blood. This clonotype was sampled from an adult who was a healthcare worker with PCR-confirmed SARS-CoV-2 infection or an uninfected control (not recorded which). CDR3 bases: TGTGCCAGCAGCTCGGGGACAGGGGGTTACAATGAGCAGTTCTTC. The encoded protein is CASSSGTGGYNEQFF. Full variable domain (missing parts from reference TRBV7-6 and TRBJ2-1): GAGVSQSPRYKVTKRGQDVALRCDPISGHVSLYWYRQALGQGPEFLTYFNYEAQQDKSGLPNDRFSAERPEGSISTLTIQRTEQRDSAMYRCASSSGTGGYNEQFFGPGTRLTVL.